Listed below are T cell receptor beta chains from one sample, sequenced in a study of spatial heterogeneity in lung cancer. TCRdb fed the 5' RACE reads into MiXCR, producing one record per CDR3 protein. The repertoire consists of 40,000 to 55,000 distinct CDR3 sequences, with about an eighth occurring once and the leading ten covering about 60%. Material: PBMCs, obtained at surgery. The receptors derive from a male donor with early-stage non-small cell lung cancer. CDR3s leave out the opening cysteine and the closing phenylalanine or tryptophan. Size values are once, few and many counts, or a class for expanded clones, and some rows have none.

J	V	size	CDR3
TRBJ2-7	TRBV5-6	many	ASSLAYSYEQY
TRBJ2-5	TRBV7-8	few	ASSFRPRQETQY
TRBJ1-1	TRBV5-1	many	ASSQTFGASGGKAF
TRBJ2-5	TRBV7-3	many	ASSLHARETQY
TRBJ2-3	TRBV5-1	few	ASSLEGADTQY
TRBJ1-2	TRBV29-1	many	SVEDSWGQGFYGYT
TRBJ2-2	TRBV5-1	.	ASSPRTANTGELF
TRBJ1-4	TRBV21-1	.	ASSKGNEGEKLF
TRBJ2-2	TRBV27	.	ASSSLLDRGTGELF
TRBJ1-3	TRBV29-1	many	SVDDGGQGNTIY
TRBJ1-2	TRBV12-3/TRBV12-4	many	ASDGTLGYT
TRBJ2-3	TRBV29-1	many	SVATSGRDDTQY
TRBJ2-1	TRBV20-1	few	SAREGGQGWLEQF
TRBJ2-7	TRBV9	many	ASLWVQY